This T cell receptor (beta chain) was captured by sequencing in a study of T cell responses to AZD1222 COVID-19 vaccine listed by TCRdb under 2021. Study-wide context: Because spike-specific TCR depth and breadth did not differ between the two schedules, AZD1222 recipients who got a second dose at roughly 4 weeks were pooled with those who got a second dose at roughly 12 weeks. TCR sequencing was performed for more than 230 trial participants, of whom approximately 200 were given two doses of AZD1222 and around 25 were given two doses of MenACWY control vaccine. Enrollment into the trials was organized by age into subgroups of 18-55, 56-69 and 70-plus years, and those subgroups contained approximately 150, 30 and 60 TCR-sequenced participants, respectively.

The time point tag for this specimen amounts to: baseline before first vaccination. The vaccinee samples were drawn from two UK trials, COV001 and COV002, one of which was a single-blind randomized controlled phase 2/3 trial testing AZD1222 (ChAdOx1 nCoV-19) in healthy adults. For TCRbeta chain sequencing, PBMC samples were collected from trial participants at day 0 and at day 28 after the second dose. The CDR3 regions of human TCRbeta chains were analyzed by immunosequencing. In the paper's pipeline: TCRs in the repertoires were compared against a reference library of SARS-CoV-2-specific TCRs that had been generated with the MIRA antigen-specificity platform. Breadth meant the fraction of unique TCRs that were SARS-CoV-2-associated, whereas depth meant the fraction of total T cells that were SARS-CoV-2-associated. Using the MIRA data, each spike-specific TCR was assigned both to the spike region to which the TCR was reactive and to a CD4 or CD8 class. Log10-transformed breadth and depth values were compared by one-way ANOVA with Sidak's multiple comparisons tests. In its TCRdb copy, this immuneACCESS table keeps in-frame sequences only and misses some clones. Where compared with another copy, unresolved V genes explain less than half of these, and the others have no known cause. From that table come the V and J calls and clone size; the DNA was used to work out D and trimming. Recorded for this sample are some 140,000 clones; around 89% of them occurred a single time. Of the sample, less than 3.5% falls within the top ten clones.

Taken from the germline V gene (reference sequence), the CDR1 and CDR2 loops are LNHNV and YYDKDF. The cysteine opens and the phenylalanine closes a CDR3 of 13 amino acids. Just CDR3 DNA is preserved here, 39 bases in frame from base 1. Trimming takes 6 bases from V and 4 bases from J, and the germline ends sit 13 bases apart. Concerning this clone: Its binding antigen is unknown. No base qualities exist here, and no much larger clone lies one base off it. Other DNA sequences in the sample encode the same CDR3.

Summary of the overall study and its limitations: CD4 TCRs associated with the vaccine covered the entire spike protein, and the dominant responses were in regions 160-218 and 743-854. No day 14 peak-response samples were available, so repertoires were characterized only after the peak T cell response. Conclusions about previously exposed vaccinees are limited, since just 6 or 7 AZD1222 recipients were seropositive for SARS-CoV-2 at baseline. A significant rise in spike-specific TCR breadth and depth was observed after two AZD1222 doses relative to day 0 and relative to MenACWY recipients. The 56-69-year group was small, and its depth increase did not reach significance, likely because of low power. Participants were mostly white British, with more females than males. The authors suggested clonal diversity may have been underestimated. Epitopes outside the regions mutated in the B.1.351 and B.1.1.7 variants were reportedly recognized by nearly half of the unique spike-specific TCRs.

Sequences were derived from peripheral blood, sampled on day 0 of AZD1222 vaccination. The sequence links TRBV15 to TRBJ2-7; a tentative D call is TRBD1 (6 bases match). The clonotype was recovered from an adult in good health. The base sequence is TGTGCCACCAGTCGGGAAGGGGGATACGAGCAGTACTTC. Its protein product is CATSREGGYEQYF.